The next 25 T cell receptor beta chains were all read from a single sample in a study of technical replicates of blood from a handful of donors. TCRdb's copy holds only in-frame clones and misses some; the assay was immunoSEQ multiplex PCR. This table has about 88,000 clones, around 92% appearing once. The material sequenced was T cells isolated from PBMCs. The receptor source for this set is a human donor in good health.

CDR3 sequence: CASSEAVGLAGPETQYF. The DNA of the CDR3 is TGTGCCAGCAGTGAAGCGGTAGGACTAGCGGGACCCGAGACCCAGTACTTC. J is TRBJ2-5 and V is TRBV6-1; 12 positions agree with TRBD2. Germline V gives CDR1 MNHNS, CDR2 SASEGT. Germline trimming cut 0 bases from V and 5 bases from J; bases unmatched to any gene: 7. The CDR3 has 17 amino acids.

V gene TRBV5-6 combines with J gene TRBJ1-1; D possibly corresponds to TRBD1 (6 bases). Germline-derived CDR1 and CDR2 are SGHDT and YYEEEE. V lost 2 bases and J 2 bases, leaving 19 bases between the germline ends. This CDR3 has 17 amino acids. The CDR3: CASSFGGRQGKNTEAFF. For the CDR3, the DNA is TGTGCCAGCAGCTTTGGGGGTAGGCAGGGGAAAAACACTGAAGCTTTCTTT.

The chain links TRBV7-2 to TRBJ2-3, with D perhaps matching TRBD1 (6 bases). This CDR3 is built from 15 residues. V was cut by 3 bases and J by 5 bases, with 15 bases left in between. CDR1 is SGHTA, CDR2 FQGNSA, per germline. Here the CDR3 DNA reads TGTGCCAGCAGCTTCGGGTTTGCAGGGGTAGATACGCAGTATTTT. Amino acid sequence: CASSFGFAGVDTQYF. The full variable domain, rest sourced from reference TRBV7-2 and TRBJ2-3, is GAGVSQSPSNKVTEKGKDVELRCDPISGHTALYWYRQSLGQGLEFLIYFQGNSAPDKSGLPSDRFSAERTGGSVSTLTIQRTQQEDSAVYLCASSFGFAGVDTQYFGPGTRLTVL.

CDR3 loop: CASGKLAGAGELFF. The CDR3 nucleotides read TGTGCCAGCGGAAAACTAGCGGGAGCTGGGGAGCTGTTTTTT. The V call is TRBV6-1, the J call TRBJ2-2; 11 bases align to TRBD2. The germline V gene encodes CDR1 MNHNS and CDR2 SASEGT. This CDR3 comprises 14 residues. V was clipped by 8 bases and J by 8 bases; unmatched bases: 7.

The chain employs TRBV19 and TRBJ1-5, with a weak D call TRBD1 (5 bases). Germline V gene lookup returns CDR1 LNHDA and CDR2 SQIVND (reference sequence). The CDR3 extends over 18 amino acids. Trimming shortened V by 4 bases and J by 2 bases, and 21 bases separated the two germline ends. The CDR3 DNA follows: TGTGCCAGTAGTACCCTCCTCCGCATGGGGGAGGGCAATCAGCCCCAGCATTTT. Its translation is CASSTLLRMGEGNQPQHF.

V gene TRBV6-5 combines with J gene TRBJ1-2; TRBD1 aligns across 7 bases. With 5 bases clipped from V and 4 bases from J, the junction kept 7 bases outside the gene matches. This CDR3 has 14 residues. Looked up from germline, CDR1 is MNHEY and CDR2 is SVGAGI. The CDR3 reads CASSLKTGFYGYTF. CDR3 sequence (DNA): TGTGCCAGCAGTCTAAAGACAGGGTTCTATGGCTACACCTTC.

This clone was recorded only once. J is TRBJ2-7 and V is TRBV20-1; possibly TRBD2 for D (6 bases). Germline V CDR1 and CDR2: DFQATT, SNEGSKA (reference sequence). V was pared by 5 bases and J by 6 bases, with 11 bases between. The CDR3 has 11 residues. The CDR3 region is CSAAGRVEQYF. CDR3 DNA sequence: TGCAGTGCTGCGGGACGGGTCGAGCAGTACTTC.

The gene calls are TRBV11-2 and TRBJ2-2; 9 nucleotides match TRBD1. CDR1 SGHAT and CDR2 FQNNGV come from the germline V gene. The CDR3 is 16 amino acids. V lost 5 bases, J lost 3 bases, and 7 bases stayed unmatched. The CDR3 DNA sequence: TGTGCCAGCAGCCCTTGGACAGGGGTTGACACCGGGGAGCTGTTTTTT. Its protein product is CASSPWTGVDTGELFF. Combining the CDR3 with reference TRBV11-2 and TRBJ2-2 gives the whole variable domain EAGVAQSPRYKIIEKRQSVAFWCNPISGHATLYWYQQILGQGPKLLIQFQNNGVVDDSQLPKDRFSAERLKGVDSTLKIQPAKLEDSAVYLCASSPWTGVDTGELFFGEGSRLTVL.

The V call is TRBV15, the J call TRBJ2-3, with unresolved D. The germline CDR1 and CDR2 sequences are LNHNV and YYDKDF (reference sequence). Trimming took off 1 base at V and 2 bases at J, with 7 bases between the two ends. There are 14 residues in the CDR3. CDR3 sequence: CATSRGSPTDTQYF. For the CDR3, the DNA is TGTGCCACCAGCAGAGGTAGTCCCACAGATACGCAGTATTTT.

This sequence joins TRBV15 and TRBJ1-5; D not certain. CDR3 size: 17 residues. V lost 0 bases, J lost 0 bases, and 12 bases lay in between. Per the germline V gene, CDR1 is LNHNV and CDR2 is YYDKDF (reference sequence). The CDR3: CATSREVRHSSNQPQHF. As DNA, the CDR3 is TGTGCCACCAGCAGAGAGGTGCGACACTCTAGCAATCAGCCCCAGCATTTT.

This clone was counted between two and nine times. The gene calls are TRBV9 and TRBJ1-2; perhaps TRBD1 as D (6 bases). The CDR3 has 14 residues. Germline values: CDR1 SGDLS, CDR2 YYNGEE. V lost 3 bases and J 2 bases, leaving 11 bases between the germline ends. CDR3 coding DNA: TGTGCCAGCAGCGACAGCGGACAGAACTATGGCTACACCTTC. Encoded protein: CASSDSGQNYGYTF.

This rearrangement joins TRBV6-5 to TRBJ1-1, with 7 nucleotides matching TRBD1. The V and J ends lost 4 bases and 1 base, in that order; junction bases with no gene match: 6. The CDR3 has 15 residues. Germline CDR1 and CDR2: MNHEY and SVGAGI. The CDR3 here is CASSFTGAKNTEAFF. The CDR3 region has the DNA TGTGCCAGCAGTTTCACAGGGGCCAAGAACACTGAAGCTTTCTTT.

This chain connects TRBV7-2 to TRBJ1-1; no reliable D call. The V gene lost 0 bases and the J gene lost 1 base, with 3 bases spanning the gap. This CDR3 spans 13 amino acids. Per germline, CDR1 SGHTA and CDR2 FQGNSA. This chain's CDR3 is CASSLARNTEAFF. In nucleotides, the CDR3 is TGTGCCAGCAGCTTAGCGAGGAACACTGAAGCTTTCTTT.

The chain combines TRBV15 with TRBJ2-1; D might be TRBD1 (5 bases). Between the trimmed V and J ends, which lost 2 bases and 9 bases, there was a span of 20 bases. The CDR3 contains 16 residues. Germline CDR1 LNHNV, CDR2 YYDKDF (reference sequence). The CDR3 loop is CATSRKATVGQFEQFF. For the CDR3, the DNA is TGTGCCACCAGCAGAAAAGCGACAGTGGGTCAATTTGAGCAGTTCTTC.

The J gene is TRBJ1-1, the V gene TRBV30, with D possibly being TRBD1 (6 bases). The CDR3 length is 12 residues. CDR1 and CDR2 (germline): GTSNPN, SVGIG (reference sequence). With 4 bases removed from V and 7 bases from J, the gap between germline ends came to 13 bases. The DNA for the CDR3 is TGTGCCTGGAAGGCAGGGGCCGTTGAAGCTTTCTTT. Protein sequence: CAWKAGAVEAFF.

This sequence joins TRBV7-8 and TRBJ1-5; D is possibly TRBD1 (6 bases). V was pared by 4 bases and J by 0 bases, with 10 bases between. CDR1 is SGHVS and CDR2 is FQNEAQ in the germline V gene. CDR3 length: 15 amino acids. The CDR3 bases are TGTGCCAGCAGCTCCCAAGGGGGTAGCAATCAGCCCCAGCATTTT. It translates to CASSSQGGSNQPQHF.

The chain recombines TRBV13 with TRBJ1-1; D unclear. Trimming took 0 bases from V and 0 from J, leaving 17 bases between them. Germline V gene sequence: CDR1 PRHDT, CDR2 FYEKMQ (reference sequence). CDR3 length: 18 residues. The CDR3 nucleotides are TGTGCCAGCAGCTTAGGTCGACTACGAACGGTGGTGAACACTGAAGCTTTCTTT. Encoded protein: CASSLGRLRTVVNTEAFF.

The chain joins TRBV5-6 to TRBJ1-4, with D perhaps matching TRBD1 (5 bases). Deletions cut 3 bases from V and 8 bases from J, with 14 bases between. Per the germline V gene, CDR1 is SGHDT and CDR2 is YYEEEE. This CDR3 is built from 14 residues. The DNA of the CDR3 is TGTGCCAGCAGCTCGGGGGGTCTTTGGGAAAAACTGTTTTTT. Amino acids: CASSSGGLWEKLFF.

The V and J genes are TRBV9 and TRBJ2-7; maybe TRBD1 (6 bases). The CDR3 has 15 residues. CDR1 and CDR2 (germline): SGDLS, YYNGEE. Deletions cut 3 bases from V and 7 bases from J, with 20 bases between. CDR3 sequence reads: CASSAGDGHLKEQYF. In DNA form, the CDR3 reads TGTGCCAGCAGCGCAGGGGACGGACACCTTAAGGAGCAGTACTTC. The full variable domain, with the rest looked up from reference TRBV9 and TRBJ2-7, is DSGVTQTPKHLITATGQRVTLRCSPRSGDLSVYWYQQSLDQGLQFLIQYYNGEERAKGNILERFSAQQFPDLHSELNLSSLELGDSALYFCASSAGDGHLKEQYFGPGTRLTVT.

The J gene is TRBJ1-6, the V gene TRBV2; 7 nucleotides line up with TRBD1. There are 14 residues in the CDR3. Germline CDR1 and CDR2: SNHLY and FYNNEI. The trim removed 5 bases at V and 6 bases at J, leaving 4 bases unmatched. CDR3: CASSLGTANSPLHF. CDR3 in DNA: TGTGCCAGCAGTCTTGGGACAGCTAATTCACCCCTCCACTTT.

The chain links TRBV29-1 to TRBJ2-7; 13 bases fit TRBD2. V lost 6 bases and J lost 6; bases outside the gene matches: 17. The CDR3 contains 17 residues. The germline V gene has CDR1 SQVTM and CDR2 ANQGSEA. The CDR3 here is CSVIREVGLAGVGEQYF. DNA for the CDR3: TGCAGCGTAATCAGGGAAGTAGGACTAGCGGGAGTGGGCGAGCAGTACTTC.

In DNA, the CDR3 is TGTGCCAGCAGTTTCCAGGGAGGGGGGGTGGTCGAGCAGTACTTC. Amino acids: CASSFQGGGVVEQYF. V gene TRBV28 combines with J gene TRBJ2-7, with D perhaps matching TRBD2 (7 bases). This CDR3 is built from 15 residues. With 3 bases removed from V and 6 bases from J, the gap between germline ends came to 18 bases. The germline V gene encodes CDR1 MDHEN and CDR2 SYDVKM.

The chain couples TRBV15 to TRBJ1-2, with TRBD1 as a possible D gene (6 bases). The CDR3 is 15 residues long. The germline gives CDR1 LNHNV, CDR2 YYDKDF (reference sequence). V lost 3 bases to trimming and J lost 5 bases, with 16 bases between them. The CDR3 protein is CATSSPTRDIYGYTF. CDR3 DNA: TGTGCCACCAGCAGTCCCACCCGGGACATTTATGGCTACACCTTC.

The chain carries TRBV5-4 and TRBJ1-2; no clear D gene. In germline, CDR1 is SGHNT, CDR2 YYREEE (reference sequence). The V and J ends lost 1 base and 1 base respectively, with 14 bases between them. The length of the CDR3 is 16 residues. The CDR3 DNA reads TGTGCCAGCAGCTTGAGTGGCAGGAGGCGTAACTATGGCTACACCTTC. Protein sequence: CASSLSGRRRNYGYTF.

The chain carries TRBV19 and TRBJ2-1; TRBD2 is a possible D gene (5 bases). CDR1 is LNHDA, CDR2 SQIVND, per germline (reference sequence). This CDR3 contains 18 residues. V lost 4 bases, J lost 4 bases, and 23 bases lay in between. CDR3 nucleotide sequence: TGTGCCAGTAGTACCCCCACTACTGGGAGCGGCAAATACAATGAGCAGTTCTTC. Translating it yields CASSTPTTGSGKYNEQFF.